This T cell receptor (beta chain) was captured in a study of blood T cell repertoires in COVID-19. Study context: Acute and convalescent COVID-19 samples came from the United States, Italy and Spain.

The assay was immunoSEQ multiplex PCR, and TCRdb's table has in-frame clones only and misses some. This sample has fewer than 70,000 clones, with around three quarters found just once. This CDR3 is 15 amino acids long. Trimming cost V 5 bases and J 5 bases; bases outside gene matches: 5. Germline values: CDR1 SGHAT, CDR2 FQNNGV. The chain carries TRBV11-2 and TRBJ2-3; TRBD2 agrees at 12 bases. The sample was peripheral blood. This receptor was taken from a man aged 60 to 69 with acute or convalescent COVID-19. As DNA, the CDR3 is TGTGCCAGCAGCGGACTAGCGGGGAAGCGAGATACGCAGTATTTT. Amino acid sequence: CASSGLAGKRDTQYF.